This T cell receptor (beta chain) is drawn from a study of response to subunit inactivated influenza vaccine. Notes on the study in general: Seasonal influenza vaccination, on each occasion, was suggested by the authors to recruit few new T cells.

TCRdb fed the RT-PCR reads into MiXCR, producing one record per CDR3 protein. Of about 650,000 distinct CDR3 sequences in the sample, more than 15% were seen once. A note on this clonotype: Its matching antigen is unknown.

This receptor was taken from a man aged 50-60 years who received an inactivated influenza vaccine. Here the sequenced sample was PBMCs from blood, taken approximately 12 days after vaccination.

The CDR3 sequence: CATSDLRNRANYGYTF. The CDR3 DNA reads TGTGCCACCAGTGATTTGCGTAACCGAGCTAACTATGGCTACACCTTC. The rearrangement links TRBV24-1 to TRBJ1-2; unclear D gene. The germline V gene encodes CDR1 KGHDR and CDR2 SFDVKD. The CDR3 totals 16 residues. The V end lost 0 bases, the J end lost 0 bases, and 10 bases lay between the germline ends.